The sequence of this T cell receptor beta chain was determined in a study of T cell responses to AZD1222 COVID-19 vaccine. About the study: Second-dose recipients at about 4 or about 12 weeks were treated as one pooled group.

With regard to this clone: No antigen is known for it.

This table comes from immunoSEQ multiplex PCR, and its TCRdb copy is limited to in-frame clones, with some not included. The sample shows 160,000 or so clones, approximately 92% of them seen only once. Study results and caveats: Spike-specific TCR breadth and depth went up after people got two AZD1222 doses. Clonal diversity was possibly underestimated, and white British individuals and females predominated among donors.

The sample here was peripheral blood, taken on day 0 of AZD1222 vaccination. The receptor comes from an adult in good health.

CDR3 coding DNA: TGTGCCAGCAGACCGACCGGGACAGGGATTAAGAATGAGCAGTTCTTC. Translation: CASRPTGTGIKNEQFF. V and J are TRBV7-9 and TRBJ2-1; TRBD1 matches at 9 bases. V lost 6 bases, J lost 7 bases, and 13 bases stayed unmatched. Germline V CDR1 and CDR2: SEHNR, FQNEAQ (reference sequence). The CDR3 sequence is 16 residues long. Full variable domain (outside the CDR3, taken from reference TRBV7-9 and TRBJ2-1): DTGVSQNPRHKITKRGQNVTFRCDPISEHNRLYWYRQTLGQGPEFLTYFQNEAQLEKSRLLSDRFSAERPKGSFSTLEIQRTEQGDSAMYLCASRPTGTGIKNEQFFGPGTRLTVL.